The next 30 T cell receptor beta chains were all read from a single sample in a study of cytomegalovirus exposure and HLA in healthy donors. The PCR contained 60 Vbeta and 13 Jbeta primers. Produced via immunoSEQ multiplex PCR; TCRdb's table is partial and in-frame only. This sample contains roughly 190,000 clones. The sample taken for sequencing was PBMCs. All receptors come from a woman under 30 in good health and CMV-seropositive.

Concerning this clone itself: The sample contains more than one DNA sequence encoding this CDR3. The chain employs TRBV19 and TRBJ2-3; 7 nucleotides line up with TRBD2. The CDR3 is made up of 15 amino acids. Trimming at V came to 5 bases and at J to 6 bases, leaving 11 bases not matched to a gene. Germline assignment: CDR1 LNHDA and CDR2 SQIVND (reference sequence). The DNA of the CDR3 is TGTGCCAGTAGTGACTCGGGGGGTCTCACGGATACGCAGTATTTT. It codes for CASSDSGGLTDTQYF.

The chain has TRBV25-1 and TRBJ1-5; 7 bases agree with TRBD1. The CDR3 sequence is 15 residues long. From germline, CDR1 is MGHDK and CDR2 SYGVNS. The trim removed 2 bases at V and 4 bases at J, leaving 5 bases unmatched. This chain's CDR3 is CASSESGQANQPQHF. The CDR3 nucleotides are TGTGCCAGCAGTGAAAGTGGACAGGCTAATCAGCCCCAGCATTTT.

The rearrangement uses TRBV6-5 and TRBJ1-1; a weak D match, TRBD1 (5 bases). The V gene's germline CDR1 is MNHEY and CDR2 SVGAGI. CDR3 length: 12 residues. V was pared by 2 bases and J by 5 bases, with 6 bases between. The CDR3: CASSYGGTEAFF. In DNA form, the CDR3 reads TGTGCCAGCAGTTACGGGGGGACTGAAGCTTTCTTT.

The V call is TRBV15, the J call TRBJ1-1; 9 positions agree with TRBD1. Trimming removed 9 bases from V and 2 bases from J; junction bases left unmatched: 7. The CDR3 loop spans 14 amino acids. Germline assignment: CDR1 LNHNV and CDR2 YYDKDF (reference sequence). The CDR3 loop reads CATTPQGANTEAFF. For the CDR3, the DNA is TGTGCCACTACTCCACAGGGGGCAAACACTGAAGCTTTCTTT.

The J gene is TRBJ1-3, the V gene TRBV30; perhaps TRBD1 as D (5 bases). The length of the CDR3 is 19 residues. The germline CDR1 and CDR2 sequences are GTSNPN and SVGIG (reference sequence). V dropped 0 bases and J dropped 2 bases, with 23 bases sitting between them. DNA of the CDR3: TGTGCCTGGAGTGTACAAACCGGGACTCAAGGCCGACCTGGAAACACCATATATTTT. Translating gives CAWSVQTGTQGRPGNTIYF.

This CDR3 reads CASSNMNTEAFF. CDR3 coding DNA: TGTGCCAGCAGCAACATGAACACTGAAGCTTTCTTT. The rearrangement joins TRBV11-3 to TRBJ1-1; no clear D. The CDR3 has 12 residues. The germline CDR1 and CDR2 sequences are SGHNT and YENEEA. The V end was cut by 5 bases, the J end by 0 bases, with 4 bases between. Based on the CDR3 plus reference TRBV11-3 and TRBJ1-1, the full variable domain is EAGVVQSPRYKIIEKKQPVAFWCNPISGHNTLYWYLQNLGQGPELLIRYENEEAVDDSQLPKDRFSAERLKGVDSTLKIQPAELGDSAVYLCASSNMNTEAFFGQGTRLTVV.

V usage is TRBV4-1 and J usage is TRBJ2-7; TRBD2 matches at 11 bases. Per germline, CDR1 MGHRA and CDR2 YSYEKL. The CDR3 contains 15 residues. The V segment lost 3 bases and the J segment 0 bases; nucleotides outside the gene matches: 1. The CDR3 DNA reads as TGCGCCAGCAGCCATACTAGCGGGGGCTCCTACGAGCAGTACTTC. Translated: CASSHTSGGSYEQYF.

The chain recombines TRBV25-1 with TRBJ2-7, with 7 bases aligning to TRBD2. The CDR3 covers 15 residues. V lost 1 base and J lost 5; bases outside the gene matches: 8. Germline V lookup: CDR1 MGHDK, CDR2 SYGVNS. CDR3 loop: CASSEFFRGGDEQYF. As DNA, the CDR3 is TGTGCCAGCAGTGAATTTTTTAGGGGAGGGGACGAGCAGTACTTC.

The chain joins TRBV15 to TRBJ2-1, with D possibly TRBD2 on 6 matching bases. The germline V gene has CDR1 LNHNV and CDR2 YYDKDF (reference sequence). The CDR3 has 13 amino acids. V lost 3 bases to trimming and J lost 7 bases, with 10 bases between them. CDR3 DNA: TGTGCCACCAGCAGGGGACTGGAGAATGAGCAGTTCTTC. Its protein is CATSRGLENEQFF. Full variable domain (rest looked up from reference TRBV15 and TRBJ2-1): DAMVIQNPRYQVTQFGKPVTLSCSQTLNHNVMYWYQQKSSQAPKLLFHYYDKDFNNEADTPDNFQSRRPNTSFCFLDIRSPGLGDTAMYLCATSRGLENEQFFGPGTRLTVL.

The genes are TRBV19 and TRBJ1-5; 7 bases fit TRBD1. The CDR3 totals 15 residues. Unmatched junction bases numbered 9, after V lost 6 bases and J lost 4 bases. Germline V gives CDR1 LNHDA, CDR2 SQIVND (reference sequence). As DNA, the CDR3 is TGTGCCAGTAGACCGCCGGGACAGCCTAATCAGCCCCAGCATTTT. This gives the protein CASRPPGQPNQPQHF.

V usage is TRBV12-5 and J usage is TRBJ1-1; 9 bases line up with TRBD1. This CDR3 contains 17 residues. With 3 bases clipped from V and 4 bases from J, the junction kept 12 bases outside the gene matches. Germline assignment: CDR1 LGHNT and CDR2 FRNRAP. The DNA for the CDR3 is TGTGCTAGTGGTTTCGGGACAGGGAGATTTAGAAGCACTGAAGCTTTCTTT. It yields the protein CASGFGTGRFRSTEAFF.

DNA for the CDR3: TGTGCCAGCAGCTCTGCGGACTACGAGCAGTACTTC. Translated, it gives CASSSADYEQYF. The chain combines TRBV5-4 with TRBJ2-7; D ambiguous. The CDR3 spans 12 residues. The V end lost 3 bases, the J end lost 3 bases, and 7 bases lay between the germline ends. CDR1 is SGHNT, CDR2 YYREEE, per germline (reference sequence).

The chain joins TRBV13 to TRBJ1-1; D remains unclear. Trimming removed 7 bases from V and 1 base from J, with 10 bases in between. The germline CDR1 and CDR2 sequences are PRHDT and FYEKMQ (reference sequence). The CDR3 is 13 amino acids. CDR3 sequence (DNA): TGTGCCAGCATAGAACTTTCGAACACTGAAGCTTTCTTT. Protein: CASIELSNTEAFF.

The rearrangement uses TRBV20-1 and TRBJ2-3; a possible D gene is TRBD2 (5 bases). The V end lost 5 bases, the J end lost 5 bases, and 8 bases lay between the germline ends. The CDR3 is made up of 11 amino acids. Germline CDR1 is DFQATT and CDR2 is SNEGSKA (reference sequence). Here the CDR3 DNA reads TGCAGTGCTGGAGCGGTAGATACGCAGTATTTT. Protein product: CSAGAVDTQYF.

In DNA, the CDR3 is TGTGCCAGCAGCTTAGAGGGACAGGGAGGCTCCTACGAGCAGTACTTC. It encodes CASSLEGQGGSYEQYF. The chain uses TRBV11-3 and TRBJ2-7; 9 bases agree with TRBD1. V lost 0 bases, J lost 0 bases, and 3 bases stayed unmatched. The CDR3 has 16 residues. Germline CDR1 is SGHNT and CDR2 is YENEEA.

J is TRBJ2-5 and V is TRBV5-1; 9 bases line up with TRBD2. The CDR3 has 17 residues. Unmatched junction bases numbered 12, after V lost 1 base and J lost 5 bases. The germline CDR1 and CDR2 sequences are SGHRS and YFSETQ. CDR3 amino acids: CASSLPTAGGPEETQYF. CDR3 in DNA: TGCGCCAGCAGCTTGCCCACAGCGGGGGGCCCCGAGGAGACCCAGTACTTC.

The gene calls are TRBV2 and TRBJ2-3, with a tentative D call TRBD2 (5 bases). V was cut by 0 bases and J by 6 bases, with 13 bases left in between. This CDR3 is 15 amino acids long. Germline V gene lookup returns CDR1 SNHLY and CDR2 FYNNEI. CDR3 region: CASSEARIGEDTQYF. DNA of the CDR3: TGTGCCAGCAGTGAAGCGCGTATCGGGGAGGATACGCAGTATTTT.

CDR3 DNA sequence: TGTGCCAGCAGTTACTCAACTAGCGGAAACGAGCAGTACTTC. It yields the protein CASSYSTSGNEQYF. The V call is TRBV6-6, the J call TRBJ2-7; 8 bases are shared with TRBD2. J lost 5 bases, V lost 0 bases, and 3 bases had no gene match. CDR1 and CDR2 (germline): MNHNY, SVGAGI (reference sequence). CDR3 length: 14 amino acids.

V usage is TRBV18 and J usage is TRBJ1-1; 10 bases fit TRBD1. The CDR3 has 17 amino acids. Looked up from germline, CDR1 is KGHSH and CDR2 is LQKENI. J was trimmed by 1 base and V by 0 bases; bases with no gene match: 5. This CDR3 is CASSPPGQGPGNTEAFF. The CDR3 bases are TGTGCCAGCTCACCACCGGGACAGGGGCCGGGGAACACTGAAGCTTTCTTT.

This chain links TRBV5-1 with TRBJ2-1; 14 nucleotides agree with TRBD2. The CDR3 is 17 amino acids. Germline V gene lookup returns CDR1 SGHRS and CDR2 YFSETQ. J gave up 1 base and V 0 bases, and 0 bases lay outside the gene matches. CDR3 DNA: TGCGCCAGCAGCTTGGGGACTAGCGGGAGGTCCTACAATGAGCAGTTCTTC. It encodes CASSLGTSGRSYNEQFF.

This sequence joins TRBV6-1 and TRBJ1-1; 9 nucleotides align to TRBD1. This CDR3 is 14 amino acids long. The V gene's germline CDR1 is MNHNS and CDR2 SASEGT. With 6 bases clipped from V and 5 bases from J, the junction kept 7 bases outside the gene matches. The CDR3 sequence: CASRRDREGTEAFF. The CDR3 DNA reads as TGTGCCAGCAGAAGGGACAGGGAAGGTACTGAAGCTTTCTTT.

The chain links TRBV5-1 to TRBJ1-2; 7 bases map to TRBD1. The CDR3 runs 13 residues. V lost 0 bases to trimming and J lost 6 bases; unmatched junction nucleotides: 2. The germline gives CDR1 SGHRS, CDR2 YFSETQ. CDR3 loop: CASSLVQGDGYTF. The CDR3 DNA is TGCGCCAGCAGCTTGGTGCAGGGGGATGGCTACACCTTC.

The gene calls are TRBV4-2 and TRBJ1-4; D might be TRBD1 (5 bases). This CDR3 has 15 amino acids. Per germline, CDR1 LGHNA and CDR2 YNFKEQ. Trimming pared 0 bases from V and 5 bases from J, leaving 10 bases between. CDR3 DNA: TGTGCCAGCAGCCAAGAAGCAGGGTCAAATGAAAAACTGTTTTTT. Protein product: CASSQEAGSNEKLFF.

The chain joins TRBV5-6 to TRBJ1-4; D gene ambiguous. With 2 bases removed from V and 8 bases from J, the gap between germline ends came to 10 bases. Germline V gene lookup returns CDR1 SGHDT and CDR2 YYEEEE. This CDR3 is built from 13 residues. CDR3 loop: CASSFGVPEKLFF. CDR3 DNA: TGTGCCAGCAGCTTCGGAGTCCCCGAAAAACTGTTTTTT. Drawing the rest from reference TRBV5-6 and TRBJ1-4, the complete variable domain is DAGVTQSPTHLIKTRGQQVTLRCSPKSGHDTVSWYQQALGQGPQFIFQYYEEEERQRGNFPDRFSGHQFPNYSSELNVNALLLGDSALYLCASSFGVPEKLFFGSGTQLSVL.

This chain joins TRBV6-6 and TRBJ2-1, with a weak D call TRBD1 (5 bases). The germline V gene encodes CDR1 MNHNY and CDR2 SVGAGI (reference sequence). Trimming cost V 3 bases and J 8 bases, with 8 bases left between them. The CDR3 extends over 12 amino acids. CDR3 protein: CASSYMTDEQFF. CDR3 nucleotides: TGTGCCAGCAGTTATATGACAGATGAGCAGTTCTTC.

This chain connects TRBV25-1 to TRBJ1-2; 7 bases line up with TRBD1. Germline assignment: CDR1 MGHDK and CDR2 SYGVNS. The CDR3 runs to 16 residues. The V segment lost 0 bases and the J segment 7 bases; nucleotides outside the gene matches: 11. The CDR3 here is CASSEYFSQGGGGYTF. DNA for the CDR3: TGTGCCAGCAGTGAATATTTCTCGCAGGGGGGCGGTGGCTACACCTTC.

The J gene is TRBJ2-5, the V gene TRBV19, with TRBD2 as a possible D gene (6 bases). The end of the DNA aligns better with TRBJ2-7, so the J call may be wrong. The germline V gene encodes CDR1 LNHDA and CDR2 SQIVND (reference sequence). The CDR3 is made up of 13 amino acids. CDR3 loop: CASSFSGNYEQYF. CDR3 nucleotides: TGTGCCAGTAGTTTTAGCGGAAACTACGAGCAGTACTTC.

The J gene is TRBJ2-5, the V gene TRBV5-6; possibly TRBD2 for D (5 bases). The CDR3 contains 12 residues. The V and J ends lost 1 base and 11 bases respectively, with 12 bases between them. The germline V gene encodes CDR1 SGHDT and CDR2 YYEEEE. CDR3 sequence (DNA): TGTGCCAGCAGCTTGTTCCGGGGAGAGCAGTACTTC. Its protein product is CASSLFRGEQYF.

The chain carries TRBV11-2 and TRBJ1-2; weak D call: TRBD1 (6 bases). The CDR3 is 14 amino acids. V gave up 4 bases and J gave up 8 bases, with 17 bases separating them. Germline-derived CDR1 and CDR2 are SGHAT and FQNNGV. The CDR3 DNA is TGTGCCAGCAGCTGGGGGCGGACAGTGGGCGGCTACACCTTC. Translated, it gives CASSWGRTVGGYTF.

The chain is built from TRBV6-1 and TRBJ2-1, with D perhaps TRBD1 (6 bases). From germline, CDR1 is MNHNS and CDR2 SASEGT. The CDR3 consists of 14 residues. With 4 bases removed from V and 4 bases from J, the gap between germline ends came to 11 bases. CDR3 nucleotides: TGTGCCAGCAGTGTGGGGACAACTTACAATGAGCAGTTCTTC. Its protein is CASSVGTTYNEQFF.